Listed here are 21 T cell receptor beta chains from one sample, sequenced in a study of cytomegalovirus exposure and HLA in healthy donors. PCR employed 60 Vbeta and 13 Jbeta primers. The method was immunoSEQ multiplex PCR; TCRdb's version includes in-frame clones alone and lacks a portion of them. The sample shows about 120,000 clones, approximately 65% of them seen only once. Specimen: PBMCs. These receptors originate from a man between 18 and 29 years old in good health and CMV-seronegative.

The DNA of the CDR3 is TGTGCCAGCAGATCCCACCCGTTGACAGGAAACATTCAGTACTTC. It codes for CASRSHPLTGNIQYF. The rearrangement links TRBV6-1 to TRBJ2-4; possible D gene TRBD1, 6 bases. The V end was cut by 6 bases, the J end by 6 bases, with 18 bases between. The CDR3 has 15 residues. CDR1 and CDR2 (germline): MNHNS, SASEGT.

The chain uses TRBV6-5 and TRBJ1-5; 9 bases are a match to TRBD1. The CDR3 is made up of 14 amino acids. CDR1 is MNHEY, CDR2 SVGAGI, per germline. With 6 bases clipped from V and 3 bases from J, the junction kept 3 bases outside the gene matches. The CDR3 region is CASRGTGNNQPQHF. CDR3 nucleotide sequence: TGTGCCAGCAGGGGGACAGGGAACAATCAGCCCCAGCATTTT.

This clone has just a few counts. The chain links TRBV30 to TRBJ1-1; D is possibly TRBD1 (5 bases). Germline CDR1 and CDR2: GTSNPN and SVGIG (reference sequence). The CDR3 sequence is 10 residues long. Here the CDR3 reads CAGGVTEAFF. The CDR3 DNA follows: TGTGCGGGGGGGGTCACTGAAGCTTTCTTT. The whole variable domain, remainder taken from reference TRBV30 and TRBJ1-1, is SQTIHQWPATLVQPVGSPLSLECTVEGTSNPNLYWYRQAAGRGLQLLFYSVGIGQISSEVPQNLSASRPQDRQFILSSKKLLLSDSGFYLCAGGVTEAFFGQGTRLTVV.

The sample holds a few counts of this clone. CDR3 bases: TGTGCCAGCAGCCGGCGGACAGGGTCTAGCAATCAGCCCCAGCATTTT. Translated, it gives CASSRRTGSSNQPQHF. V gene TRBV5-6 combines with J gene TRBJ1-5; TRBD1 matches 8 bases. There are 16 residues in the CDR3. Germline CDR1 SGHDT, CDR2 YYEEEE. Losses at the gene ends were 4 bases for V and 0 bases for J; bases not matched to a gene: 6.

The chain combines TRBV19 with TRBJ1-5, with 8 bases matching TRBD1. Per the germline V gene, CDR1 is LNHDA and CDR2 is SQIVND (reference sequence). Unmatched junction bases numbered 9, after V lost 6 bases and J lost 2 bases. CDR3 length: 16 amino acids. The CDR3 region is CASRGQGAGGNQPQHF. In DNA, the CDR3 is TGTGCCAGTAGGGGGCAGGGGGCTGGGGGCAATCAGCCCCAGCATTTT.

This clone was seen more than once but under ten times. The chain recombines TRBV29-1 with TRBJ2-7; weak D call: TRBD2 (6 bases). The V end was cut by 1 base, the J end by 2 bases, with 15 bases between. The CDR3 has 15 amino acids. Germline V CDR1 and CDR2: SQVTM, ANQGSEA. CDR3 nucleotides: TGCAGCGTTGAAGCCGGGGTCGGCGGGACCTACGAGCAGTACTTC. Its protein product is CSVEAGVGGTYEQYF.

The sample holds one count of this clone. The rearrangement uses TRBV7-6 and TRBJ1-1; possible D gene TRBD1, 5 bases. The CDR3 contains 19 residues. Per germline, CDR1 SGHVS and CDR2 FNYEAQ. V dropped 3 bases and J dropped 0 bases, with 23 bases sitting between them. For the CDR3, the DNA is TGTGCCAGCAGCTTGCCCCCCAGCCGGGGGGGAGGGATGAACACTGAAGCTTTCTTT. Amino acid sequence: CASSLPPSRGGGMNTEAFF.

The CDR3 loop reads CASSLTTPYEQYF. The CDR3, as DNA: TGTGCCAGCAGCTTAACGACACCCTACGAGCAGTACTTC. The chain has TRBV7-9 and TRBJ2-7; D unresolved. In germline, CDR1 is SEHNR, CDR2 FQNEAQ (reference sequence). This CDR3 comprises 13 residues. V was shortened by 2 bases and J by 2 bases, with 7 bases between the two germline ends.

The chain combines TRBV9 with TRBJ1-1; D is unclear. In germline, CDR1 is SGDLS, CDR2 YYNGEE. This CDR3 comprises 13 residues. Trimming left V 4 bases short and J 5 bases short, with 12 bases between. CDR3 sequence: CASSSVSGTEAFF. CDR3 nucleotides: TGTGCCAGCAGCTCGGTCTCGGGAACTGAAGCTTTCTTT.

The chain combines TRBV5-1 with TRBJ2-3; 14 bases are shared with TRBD2. Looked up from germline, CDR1 is SGHRS and CDR2 is YFSETQ. V lost 3 bases and J lost 2; bases outside the gene matches: 8. The CDR3 has 18 residues. The CDR3 loop is CASSSGLAGGPSTDTQYF. The CDR3 coding sequence is TGCGCCAGCAGCTCCGGACTAGCGGGGGGCCCCTCCACAGATACGCAGTATTTT.

This chain uses TRBV15 with TRBJ2-1, with 7 bases matching TRBD2. Germline CDR1 reads LNHNV; CDR2 reads YYDKDF (reference sequence). This CDR3 spans 16 amino acids. V trimming: 1 base; J trimming: 0 bases; junction bases outside the gene matches: 3. CDR3 region: CATSRAGGSSYNEQFF. In DNA form, the CDR3 reads TGTGCCACCAGCAGAGCCGGCGGGAGCTCCTACAATGAGCAGTTCTTC.

V gene TRBV27 combines with J gene TRBJ2-7; a weak D match, TRBD1 (5 bases). Trimming took off 2 bases at V and 0 bases at J, with 11 bases between the two ends. Per germline, CDR1 MNHEY and CDR2 SMNVEV (reference sequence). CDR3 length: 15 residues. The CDR3 sequence: CASSLKGLSSYEQYF. CDR3 coding DNA: TGTGCCAGCAGTTTAAAGGGGTTGAGCTCCTACGAGCAGTACTTC.

CDR3 nucleotide sequence: TGTGCCAGTTCTCGGGGGGACGGCTACGAGCAGTACTTC. This gives the protein CASSRGDGYEQYF. The chain joins TRBV6-1 to TRBJ2-5, with 7 positions matching TRBD2. The DNA matches TRBJ2-7 better at its end, which makes the J call doubtful. The CDR3 extends over 13 amino acids. Germline lookup yields CDR1 MNHNS and CDR2 SASEGT.

V usage is TRBV2 and J usage is TRBJ2-7, with 14 bases identical to TRBD2. CDR1 SNHLY and CDR2 FYNNEI come from the germline V gene. The junction had 4 bases not matched to a gene; V was cut back by 6 bases and J by 6 bases. This CDR3 is built from 14 residues. This CDR3 reads CASSRLAGGLEQYF. Here the CDR3 DNA reads TGTGCCAGCAGCCGACTAGCGGGGGGGCTCGAGCAGTACTTC.

V gene TRBV5-4 combines with J gene TRBJ2-1, with 9 bases aligning to TRBD2. This CDR3 has 14 amino acids. Trimming removed 2 bases from V and 9 bases from J; junction bases left unmatched: 6. CDR1 and CDR2 from the germline V gene are SGHNT and YYREEE (reference sequence). CDR3 nucleotides: TGTGCCAGCAGCTTCGGCGGGGGGGCCTTTGAGCAGTTCTTC. Amino acids: CASSFGGGAFEQFF.

The V call is TRBV11-3, the J call TRBJ2-3, with D uncertain. This CDR3 has 13 amino acids. Germline-derived CDR1 and CDR2 are SGHNT and YENEEA. Between the trimmed V and J ends, which lost 2 bases and 4 bases, there was a span of 7 bases. In DNA, the CDR3 is TGTGCCAGCAGCTTATTTGTAGCAGATACGCAGTATTTT. Its translation is CASSLFVADTQYF.

V gene TRBV10-3 combines with J gene TRBJ2-1; D unresolved. Germline V gene data show CDR1 as ENHRY and CDR2 as SYGVKD. The V and J ends lost 6 bases and 0 bases respectively, with 9 bases between them. CDR3 length: 14 amino acids. CDR3 sequence: CAISGSSSYNEQFF. The CDR3 nucleotides are TGTGCCATCAGCGGGTCAAGCTCCTACAATGAGCAGTTCTTC.

This clone turned up a few times. The chain links TRBV28 to TRBJ1-5; D gene uncertain. CDR1 is MDHEN and CDR2 is SYDVKM in the germline V gene. V was cut by 7 bases and J by 5 bases, with 18 bases left in between. The CDR3 runs to 15 residues. Here the CDR3 reads CASTPQAQHYQPQHF. The CDR3 region has the DNA TGTGCCAGCACCCCTCAGGCGCAGCATTATCAGCCCCAGCATTTT.

The rearrangement joins TRBV5-8 to TRBJ2-5; 10 bases are a match to TRBD2. With 4 bases clipped from V and 4 bases from J, the junction kept 4 bases outside the gene matches. Germline CDR1 and CDR2: SGHTS and YDEGEE. CDR3 length: 14 residues. CDR3 region: CASSLTSGVETQYF. In DNA form, the CDR3 reads TGTGCCAGCAGCCTCACTAGCGGGGTAGAGACCCAGTACTTC.

The chain has TRBV18 and TRBJ2-5; 10 nucleotides agree with TRBD1. The V and J ends lost 3 bases and 5 bases, in that order; junction bases with no gene match: 3. The germline V gene encodes CDR1 KGHSH and CDR2 LQKENI. The CDR3 length is 14 residues. The DNA for the CDR3 is TGTGCCAGCTCACCGACAGGGGGCGCCGAGACCCAGTACTTC. Translating gives CASSPTGGAETQYF.

The table lists this clone with a few counts. V usage is TRBV5-6 and J usage is TRBJ2-7; D uncertain. Per the germline V gene, CDR1 is SGHDT and CDR2 is YYEEEE. Trimming shortened V by 1 base and J by 4 bases, and 12 bases separated the two germline ends. CDR3 length: 14 amino acids. This chain's CDR3 is CASSLPGLRYEQYF. The CDR3 DNA reads TGTGCCAGCAGCTTGCCAGGCCTAAGGTACGAGCAGTACTTC.